The 22 T cell receptor beta chains presented below share a single source sample, sequenced in a study of T cell responses to AZD1222 COVID-19 vaccine. Profiled with immunoSEQ multiplex PCR; TCRdb holds only in-frame clones, not every one. The data hold 54,000 or so clones, with 80% to 90% observed a single time. The sample was peripheral blood, taken on day 0 of AZD1222 vaccination. The origin of the receptors is an adult in good health.

The J gene is TRBJ2-4, the V gene TRBV5-4, with D unresolved. The length of the CDR3 is 14 residues. CDR1 is SGHNT, CDR2 YYREEE, per germline (reference sequence). With 0 bases removed from V and 6 bases from J, the gap between germline ends came to 10 bases. The CDR3 DNA reads TGTGCCAGCAGCTTGGGCAGCGACACAAACATTCAGTACTTC. This encodes CASSLGSDTNIQYF.

The gene calls are TRBV2 and TRBJ2-2, with TRBD2 matching 10 bases. Germline V gene sequence: CDR1 SNHLY, CDR2 FYNNEI. V lost 0 bases, J lost 4 bases, and 5 bases stayed unmatched. The CDR3 has 17 residues. CDR3 in DNA: TGTGCCAGCAGTGAAGCCGTCCTAGCGGGAGCCACCGGGGAGCTGTTTTTT. Translation gives CASSEAVLAGATGELFF.

This clone was seen once. V and J are TRBV5-1 and TRBJ1-2, with D uncertain. CDR1 SGHRS and CDR2 YFSETQ come from the germline V gene. Trimming took off 0 bases at V and 2 bases at J, with 11 bases between the two ends. The length of the CDR3 is 15 residues. The CDR3 sequence: CASSLESGINYGYTF. The CDR3 coding sequence is TGCGCCAGCAGCTTGGAGTCGGGGATCAACTATGGCTACACCTTC.

The chain uses TRBV11-2 and TRBJ1-2, with 10 bases lining up with TRBD1. Trimming removed 5 bases from V and 0 bases from J; junction bases left unmatched: 6. The CDR3 length is 16 residues. The V gene's germline CDR1 is SGHAT and CDR2 FQNNGV. As DNA, the CDR3 is TGTGCCAGCAGCCCTGGGACAGGGGACGCTAACTATGGCTACACCTTC. This translates into CASSPGTGDANYGYTF.

The chain uses TRBV11-2 and TRBJ2-1; D is undetermined. CDR1 and CDR2 from the germline V gene are SGHAT and FQNNGV. The germline V and J ends were trimmed by 5 bases and 5 bases, with 13 bases remaining between them. This CDR3 has 14 residues. The CDR3 loop is CASSTQVGDNEQFF. For the CDR3, the DNA is TGTGCCAGCAGCACTCAAGTGGGCGACAATGAGCAGTTCTTC.

The CDR3 loop is CASTRDGANVLTF. The DNA for the CDR3 is TGTGCCAGCACGAGGGACGGGGCCAACGTCCTGACTTTC. V and J are TRBV6-5 and TRBJ2-6; D could derive from TRBD1 or TRBD2 (5 bases each). This CDR3 is 13 amino acids long. CDR1 MNHEY and CDR2 SVGAGI come from the germline V gene. Trimming left V 7 bases short and J 4 bases short, with 8 bases between.

The chain joins TRBV6-5 to TRBJ2-1; 12 nucleotides align to TRBD2. J gave up 9 bases and V 2 bases, and 5 bases lay outside the gene matches. This CDR3 has 15 amino acids. CDR1 is MNHEY, CDR2 SVGAGI, per germline. In DNA, the CDR3 is TGTGCCAGCAGTTACCCCGGACTAGCGGGAACTGAGCAGTTCTTC. It yields the protein CASSYPGLAGTEQFF.

The chain uses TRBV18 and TRBJ1-1; D gene unclear. V was shortened by 3 bases and J by 0 bases, with 8 bases between the two germline ends. This CDR3 spans 14 amino acids. Germline assignment: CDR1 KGHSH and CDR2 LQKENI. The chain's CDR3 is CASSPRQVNTEAFF. The CDR3 coding sequence is TGTGCCAGCTCACCGCGGCAGGTGAACACTGAAGCTTTCTTT. Combining the CDR3 with reference TRBV18 and TRBJ1-1 gives the whole variable domain NAGVMQNPRHLVRRRGQEARLRCSPMKGHSHVYWYRQLPEEGLKFMVYLQKENIIDESGMPKERFSAEFPKEGPSILRIQQVVRGDSAAYFCASSPRQVNTEAFFGQGTRLTVV.

A single count supports this clone. J is TRBJ1-2 and V is TRBV5-1, with no clear D. The length of the CDR3 is 15 residues. Between the trimmed V and J ends, which lost 0 bases and 2 bases, there was a span of 11 bases. Germline V gene sequence: CDR1 SGHRS, CDR2 YFSETQ. CDR3 sequence: CASSLVVSSNYGYTF. CDR3 nucleotide sequence: TGCGCCAGCAGCTTGGTAGTCAGCTCAAACTATGGCTACACCTTC.

The chain uses TRBV7-2 and TRBJ2-5; no firm D call. The CDR3 loop spans 14 amino acids. Trimming stripped 1 base from V and 1 base from J, with 7 bases between. Germline lookup yields CDR1 SGHTA and CDR2 FQGNSA. CDR3: CASSLGRAQETQYF. CDR3 DNA sequence: TGTGCCAGCAGCTTAGGAAGGGCCCAAGAGACCCAGTACTTC.

The chain combines TRBV19 with TRBJ2-1; 11 nucleotides match TRBD2. The CDR3 extends over 18 amino acids. With 1 base clipped from V and 7 bases from J, the junction kept 12 bases outside the gene matches. In germline, CDR1 is LNHDA, CDR2 SQIVND (reference sequence). The CDR3 protein is CASSIAGSGRAVGNEQFF. The CDR3 coding sequence is TGTGCCAGTAGTATAGCGGGTAGCGGGAGGGCCGTAGGAAATGAGCAGTTCTTC.

The CDR3 nucleotides read TGTGCCAGTAGTCCCGCGGGGGTAGGTAGCAATCAGCCCCAGCATTTT. Protein sequence: CASSPAGVGSNQPQHF. The chain couples TRBV19 to TRBJ1-5; D possibly corresponds to TRBD1 (5 bases). V was shortened by 5 bases and J by 0 bases, with 14 bases between the two germline ends. The CDR3 is 16 amino acids. CDR1 LNHDA and CDR2 SQIVND come from the germline V gene (reference sequence).

V and J are TRBV18 and TRBJ2-6; D call uncertain. V was clipped by 3 bases and J by 4 bases, with 16 bases between them. Germline CDR1 KGHSH, CDR2 LQKENI. The CDR3 is made up of 17 amino acids. This CDR3 reads CASSPVRQDAGANVLTF. CDR3 coding DNA: TGTGCCAGCTCACCGGTCAGGCAGGATGCAGGGGCCAACGTCCTGACTTTC.

This chain uses TRBV11-3 with TRBJ2-4; 7 bases are a match to TRBD1. The V segment lost 3 bases and the J segment 0 bases; nucleotides outside the gene matches: 14. CDR3 length equals 19 residues. CDR1 is SGHNT, CDR2 YENEEA, per germline. The CDR3 protein is CASSFEGATQSVAKNIQYF. CDR3 nucleotide sequence: TGTGCCAGCAGCTTCGAGGGGGCCACTCAGAGTGTAGCCAAAAACATTCAGTACTTC.

This clone came up a few times. V usage is TRBV6-5 and J usage is TRBJ1-4; TRBD1 agrees at 11 bases. This CDR3 has 15 residues. V was pared by 5 bases and J by 5 bases, with 4 bases of the junction left unmatched. Germline V gene sequence: CDR1 MNHEY, CDR2 SVGAGI. The CDR3 nucleotides read TGTGCCAGCAGTAAGGACAGGGGGCAGAATGAAAAACTGTTTTTT. Translated: CASSKDRGQNEKLFF.

This chain joins TRBV5-8 and TRBJ2-7; D remains ambiguous. The CDR3 is made up of 16 amino acids. Germline assignment: CDR1 SGHTS and CDR2 YDEGEE. The V and J ends lost 0 bases and 1 base respectively, with 14 bases between them. The CDR3 DNA reads as TGTGCCAGCAGCTTGGCGGTACAGTTATTTTCCTACGAGCAGTACTTC. Amino acid sequence: CASSLAVQLFSYEQYF. Looking up the rest from reference TRBV5-8 and TRBJ2-7 gives the full variable domain: EAGVTQSPTHLIKTRGQQATLRCSPISGHTSVYWYQQALGLGLQFLLWYDEGEERNRGNFPPRFSGRQFPNYSSELNVNALELEDSALYLCASSLAVQLFSYEQYFGPGTRLTVT.

The chain uses TRBV10-3 and TRBJ1-4; no clear D gene. Trimming left V 3 bases short and J 4 bases short, with 12 bases between. This CDR3 has 15 residues. Germline assignment: CDR1 ENHRY and CDR2 SYGVKD. CDR3 sequence reads: CAISEYGEGNEKLFF. The CDR3, as DNA: TGTGCCATCAGTGAATATGGGGAGGGTAATGAAAAACTGTTTTTT.

This chain joins TRBV12-3 or TRBV12-4 and TRBJ2-3; 7 nucleotides align to TRBD2. The CDR3 consists of 13 residues. Trimming at V came to 6 bases and at J to 2 bases, leaving 2 bases not matched to a gene. CDR3 coding DNA: TGTGCCAGCAGAGCGGGAACCACAGATACGCAGTATTTT. Its translation: CASRAGTTDTQYF.

The chain joins TRBV6-5 to TRBJ2-1; 8 bases map to TRBD1. The CDR3 extends over 15 amino acids. Germline V gene lookup returns CDR1 MNHEY and CDR2 SVGAGI. The junction had 4 bases not matched to a gene; V was cut back by 2 bases and J by 4 bases. For the CDR3, the DNA is TGTGCCAGCAGTTACCTTCGGACAGGGTACAATGAGCAGTTCTTC. Its translation: CASSYLRTGYNEQFF.

This chain uses TRBV7-9 with TRBJ1-1; D possibly corresponds to TRBD1 (6 bases). Trimming took 9 bases from V and 1 from J, leaving 9 bases between them. The CDR3 runs 12 residues. Germline-derived CDR1 and CDR2 are SEHNR and FQNEAQ (reference sequence). The CDR3 nucleotides are TGTGCCAGTGGGACATCGAACACTGAAGCTTTCTTT. It specifies CASGTSNTEAFF.

This clone appeared a single time. This chain links TRBV5-1 with TRBJ2-1; 9 bases fit TRBD1. CDR1 SGHRS and CDR2 YFSETQ come from the germline V gene. The V and J ends lost 0 bases and 7 bases, in that order; junction bases with no gene match: 5. The CDR3 consists of 15 residues. This chain's CDR3 is CASSLEGQGRNEQFF. CDR3 nucleotides: TGCGCCAGCAGCTTGGAGGGACAGGGTAGGAATGAGCAGTTCTTC.

The rearrangement links TRBV14 to TRBJ2-7; 10 bases are a match to TRBD1. With 1 base clipped from V and 1 base from J, the junction kept 4 bases outside the gene matches. The CDR3 sequence is 16 residues long. CDR1 is SGHDN, CDR2 FVKESK, per germline. CDR3 loop: CASSQVRTGGSYEQYF. Written as DNA, the CDR3 is TGTGCCAGCAGCCAAGTGCGGACAGGGGGATCCTACGAGCAGTACTTC.